This T cell receptor (beta chain) comes out of a study of shared clonotypes between healthy human individuals (dated by TCRdb to 2020 to 2021). Regarding the complete study: The cohort comprised two women and a few men aged 18 to 49 years. Per donor, three plates each were used for CD4 naive and CD4 memory, two for CD8 naive, and one for CD8 memory. To estimate repertoire size and how much clonotypes are shared between individuals, the study performed deep sequencing of blood TCR repertoires from about five healthy adults. Libraries were prepared and TCR repertoires were sequenced by different laboratories using diverse techniques, in order to increase sequencing depth and limit assay-specific biases. Per donor, leukapheresis produced somewhere between about 0.9 and 10 billion PBMCs. What the authors observed across the whole study: Pairwise subsampling indicated that sequencing depth was expected to affect the degree of clonotype sharing among donors. Because the study included a small number of donors, the genetic and exposure-history diversity represented was limited. Compared with non-shared clonotypes, clonotypes shared by all four sorted-subset donors had higher generation probabilities. Rarefaction of sorted-subset datasets indicated incomplete sequencing despite the large sequencing depth. Naive subsets generally had larger estimated clonotype richness than memory subsets. Around 5% of naive CD4, 3.5% of naive CD8, about 2.4% of memory CD4, and about 0.4% of memory CD8 clonotypes were shared across four donors. Sampling was restricted to blood, and TCR repertoires in tissue are likely to differ from TCR repertoires in blood.

For the CD8 naive samples, CD45RO-negative cells were positively selected for CCR7, yielding a CD45RA+CCR7+ population from which TemRA cells were excluded. The donors were healthy, HIV-negative adults with no recently reported acute infections or vaccinations. Every donor was a Caucasian adult living in Nashville, Tennessee, USA. After blood collection by leukapheresis, PBMCs were isolated using Ficoll-Histopaque density gradient centrifugation and then cryopreserved in the vapor phase of liquid nitrogen. Purity and quantity of every magnetically sorted T cell population were checked by analytical flow cytometry. Genomic DNA was isolated from each sorted fraction and quantified by UV absorbance on a Nanodrop 2000c. A note on this clone: Its antigen is still unknown. Base quality data are lacking; no much larger clone is found one base away.

Using the deep immunoSEQ assay, TCR CDR3 regions were amplified from genomic DNA by multiplex PCR. For each cell subset, the extracted genomic DNA was distributed evenly across all wells of several immunoSEQ 96-well plates, and each plate served as one replicate. For sorted subsets, each replicate PCR was loaded with roughly 190 ng genomic DNA, equivalent to some 31,000 T cell genomes. Purified libraries were quantified with a Qubit 3.0 fluorometer, sized on a Bioanalyzer 2100, and re-quantified with the KAPA Library Quantification kit. Every immunoSEQ 96-well plate was sequenced on a separate single-read 150-cycle Illumina NextSeq 550 flow cell. In the authors' own workflow: Because only junctional sequences without quality scores were contained in the immunoSEQ output, filtering matching that applied to full-length reads could not be performed. To assign V/J genes and CDR3, sequences were annotated against IMGT germline references using PyIR, a Python wrapper for IgBLAST v1.9. Any read was removed if the V/J assignment was weak (E-value above 1e-6), the CDR3 was missing, or the read contained stop codons, out-of-frame junctions, or ambiguous translated residues. V3J clonotypes were defined as sequences sharing the same inferred V gene, J gene, and CDR3 amino acid sequence. To compute the percentage overlap between repertoires, the number of shared unique clonotypes was divided by the size of the smaller repertoire. Three approaches were used to assess repertoire richness: RTK rarefaction, the Chao1 estimator, and Recon v2.1 estimates of unobserved clonotypes. Generation probabilities were computed with OLGA for all TCRbeta clonotypes obtained by the gDNA method from several donors. Not all clones reach the TCRdb copy of this immuneACCESS table, which keeps in-frame sequences only. Checked studies attribute under half of the gap to unresolved V genes and leave the rest unexplained. V and J calls and clone size follow that table, whereas D and trimming were derived from the DNA. Counted in this sample were some 600,000 clones; approximately 96% of them appeared once. 0.11% of the sample comes from the top ten.

V is trimmed back by 10 bases and J by 1 base, and the junction contains 1 base that no gene match accounts for. From a lookup of the germline V gene, CDR1 and CDR2 are SNHLY and FYNNEI. The CDR3 numbers 15 residues from cysteine through phenylalanine. Only the CDR3 DNA is retained, 45 bases long and in frame from the first base. The TCR originated in a woman between 25 and 40 years old in good health. Source material: naive CD8+ T cells sorted from blood. Reading the label with the study, this specimen's cell subset or site is: CD45RA+CCR7+. The sequence links TRBV2 to TRBJ2-2, with TRBD2 identical over 15 junction bases. The CDR3 protein sequence reads: CAKGLAGGNTGELFF. The nucleotide sequence is given as TGTGCCAAGGGACTAGCGGGAGGGAACACCGGGGAGCTGTTTTTT.